One sample yielded the 18 T cell receptor beta chains listed below, sequenced in a study of control samples from healthy donors and cancer patients. TCRdb's copy holds only in-frame clones and misses some; the assay was immunoSEQ multiplex PCR. In the table there are 150,000 or so clones, around 92% of which are singletons. The sample consisted of blood. These receptors were collected from a woman aged 50 to 60 in good health.

This chain uses TRBV19 with TRBJ1-2, with a tentative D call TRBD1 (6 bases). The germline V gene encodes CDR1 LNHDA and CDR2 SQIVND (reference sequence). The ends were cut back, 6 bases at V and 4 bases at J, with 15 bases in the middle. The CDR3 loop spans 14 amino acids. CDR3 protein: CASRGTPKTYGYTF. The CDR3, as DNA: TGTGCCAGTAGGGGGACACCGAAAACCTATGGCTACACCTTC.

Only one count was recorded for this clone. The chain couples TRBV4-2 to TRBJ2-7; the D is unclear. Germline values: CDR1 LGHNA, CDR2 YNFKEQ. V lost 1 base, J lost 4 bases, and 11 bases lay in between. The length of the CDR3 is 14 residues. The CDR3 nucleotides read TGTGCCAGCAGCCAAGTACTTGGACCTTACGAGCAGTACTTC. Translation gives CASSQVLGPYEQYF.

The chain uses TRBV6-1 and TRBJ1-1; D is unclear. V was clipped by 1 base and J by 6 bases, with 9 bases between them. The CDR3 consists of 13 residues. Germline V gene data show CDR1 as MNHNS and CDR2 as SASEGT. CDR3 protein: CASSEDRVAEAFF. For the CDR3, the DNA is TGTGCCAGCAGTGAAGATAGGGTGGCTGAAGCTTTCTTT.

The genes are TRBV19 and TRBJ2-3, with D possibly TRBD1 on 6 matching bases. The CDR3 totals 15 residues. V shed 8 bases and J shed 0 bases, with 15 bases lying between them. Germline V lookup: CDR1 LNHDA, CDR2 SQIVND (reference sequence). In DNA form, the CDR3 reads TGTGCCAGTGCTCAGGGGTCTGGAAGCACAGATACGCAGTATTTT. Protein product: CASAQGSGSTDTQYF.

V usage is TRBV5-6 and J usage is TRBJ2-7; the D is unclear. Germline assignment: CDR1 SGHDT and CDR2 YYEEEE. V was cut by 2 bases and J by 3 bases, with 6 bases left in between. The CDR3 totals 12 residues. As DNA, the CDR3 is TGTGCCAGCAGCTTATTGAACTACGAGCAGTACTTC. It encodes CASSLLNYEQYF.

This chain links TRBV5-1 with TRBJ2-5, with 9 bases matching TRBD2. Trimming took 6 bases from V and 4 from J; bases not matched to a gene: 4. The CDR3 is 13 amino acids. Germline CDR1 is SGHRS and CDR2 is YFSETQ. For the CDR3, the DNA is TGCGCCAGCACGGCGGGGGGGCGAGAGACCCAGTACTTC. Translating it yields CASTAGGRETQYF.

This chain connects TRBV20-1 to TRBJ2-5, with no clear D. The CDR3 totals 11 residues. Germline V gene lookup returns CDR1 DFQATT and CDR2 SNEGSKA (reference sequence). Trimming took off 1 base at V and 5 bases at J, with 5 bases between the two ends. CDR3 protein: CSARVSETQYF. CDR3 coding DNA: TGCAGTGCTAGAGTTTCGGAGACCCAGTACTTC.

The chain has TRBV7-6 and TRBJ1-2; tentative D call: TRBD1 (6 bases). Germline V gene data show CDR1 as SGHVS and CDR2 as FNYEAQ. Trimming stripped 5 bases from V and 2 bases from J, with 15 bases between. CDR3 size: 15 residues. CDR3 nucleotides: TGTGCCAGCAGCGCAGGTGGGGGGCGCAACTATGGCTACACCTTC. It codes for CASSAGGGRNYGYTF. The full variable domain, with the rest looked up from reference TRBV7-6 and TRBJ1-2, is GAGVSQSPRYKVTKRGQDVALRCDPISGHVSLYWYRQALGQGPEFLTYFNYEAQQDKSGLPNDRFSAERPEGSISTLTIQRTEQRDSAMYRCASSAGGGRNYGYTFGSGTRLTVV.

The chain couples TRBV2 to TRBJ1-1; no definite D call. V lost 4 bases and J 1 base, leaving 7 bases between the germline ends. Germline V gene sequence: CDR1 SNHLY, CDR2 FYNNEI. There are 13 residues in the CDR3. The CDR3 sequence is CASSAGWNTEAFF. CDR3 coding DNA: TGTGCCAGCAGTGCGGGCTGGAACACTGAAGCTTTCTTT.

The chain has TRBV28 and TRBJ1-1; 8 bases are a match to TRBD1. Trimming took 6 bases from V and 4 from J; bases not matched to a gene: 10. The CDR3 contains 15 residues. From germline, CDR1 is MDHEN and CDR2 SYDVKM. Written as DNA, the CDR3 is TGTGCCAGCAGGCCCGGGACAGGAGGTTTCACTGAAGCTTTCTTT. Protein product: CASRPGTGGFTEAFF.

This clone was counted between two and nine times. CDR3 residues: CASSSDVGGETQYF. As DNA, the CDR3 is TGTGCCAGCAGTTCCGATGTAGGCGGAGAGACCCAGTACTTC. The chain joins TRBV28 to TRBJ2-5; D not certain. Trimming shortened V by 4 bases and J by 4 bases, and 13 bases separated the two germline ends. CDR3 length: 14 residues. Germline-derived CDR1 and CDR2 are MDHEN and SYDVKM.

This chain joins TRBV3-1 (or the pseudogene TRBV3-2) and TRBJ1-5; D remains unclear. The V gene's germline CDR1 is LGHDT and CDR2 YNNKEL (reference sequence). CDR3 length: 13 amino acids. The germline V and J ends were trimmed by 0 bases and 7 bases, with 7 bases remaining between them. CDR3 protein: CASSQDSGQPQHF. CDR3 coding DNA: TGTGCCAGCAGCCAAGATTCTGGACAGCCCCAGCATTTT.

The chain has TRBV6-5 and TRBJ1-5; D not certain. This CDR3 region has 14 residues. Looked up from germline, CDR1 is MNHEY and CDR2 is SVGAGI. V lost 8 bases and J 2 bases, leaving 13 bases between the germline ends. CDR3: CASRPGGGNQPQHF. CDR3 in DNA: TGTGCCAGCCGACCCGGCGGAGGCAATCAGCCCCAGCATTTT.

This chain links TRBV28 with TRBJ1-1; D is perhaps TRBD1 (5 bases). This CDR3 contains 15 residues. Germline V gene lookup returns CDR1 MDHEN and CDR2 SYDVKM. V shed 2 bases and J shed 2 bases, with 12 bases lying between them. In DNA form, the CDR3 reads TGTGCCAGCAGTTTACCTAGGGGTCTTAACACTGAAGCTTTCTTT. It yields the protein CASSLPRGLNTEAFF. The variable domain in full, with the rest retrieved from reference TRBV28 and TRBJ1-1, is DVKVTQSSRYLVKRTGEKVFLECVQDMDHENMFWYRQDPGLGLRLIYFSYDVKMKEKGDIPEGYSVSREKKERFSLILESASTNQTSMYLCASSLPRGLNTEAFFGQGTRLTVV.

V usage is TRBV2 and J usage is TRBJ1-1, with a weak D call TRBD1 (6 bases). This CDR3 is built from 13 residues. V was shortened by 6 bases and J by 4 bases, with 12 bases between the two germline ends. Germline assignment: CDR1 SNHLY and CDR2 FYNNEI. CDR3 sequence (DNA): TGTGCCAGCAGGTACAGGGAGGGCACTGAAGCTTTCTTT. Translated, it gives CASRYREGTEAFF.

The chain joins TRBV5-1 to TRBJ2-2; tentatively, D is TRBD2 (6 bases). CDR1 and CDR2 from the germline V gene are SGHRS and YFSETQ. Trimming stripped 4 bases from V and 4 bases from J, with 14 bases between. There are 15 residues in the CDR3. CDR3 coding DNA: TGCGCCAGCAGCACCGAGGGAGGCGGCACCGGGGAGCTGTTTTTT. Translated, it gives CASSTEGGGTGELFF.

The chain carries TRBV5-4 and TRBJ2-7, with TRBD2 matching over 9 bases. Germline V lookup: CDR1 SGHNT, CDR2 YYREEE (reference sequence). Trimming at V came to 2 bases and at J to 5 bases, leaving 5 bases not matched to a gene. The CDR3 covers 14 residues. The CDR3 loop reads CASSFGLASNEQYF. CDR3 coding DNA: TGTGCCAGCAGCTTTGGACTAGCGTCGAACGAGCAGTACTTC.

The chain joins TRBV11-2 to TRBJ2-7, with 7 bases that match TRBD1. V was pared by 1 base and J by 3 bases, with 6 bases of the junction left unmatched. Per the germline V gene, CDR1 is SGHAT and CDR2 is FQNNGV. The CDR3 is 15 residues long. The CDR3: CASSLGLGQNYEQYF. CDR3 nucleotide sequence: TGTGCCAGCAGCTTAGGACTGGGACAGAACTACGAGCAGTACTTC.